This is a list of T cell receptor beta chains from one sample in a study of siplizumab effects on memory and regulatory T cells. Libraries were prepared by immunoSEQ multiplex PCR; TCRdb keeps only in-frame clonotypes and omits some of them. The sample comprises some 100,000 clones, more than 85% of which are singletons, and roughly 2.6% rests with the top ten. The specimen sequenced was CD4+ T cells sorted from blood. The receptors shown here come from a human donor in good health. Some clones in this sample may be carry-over from other donors' samples. Both conserved end residues are part of each CDR3. D genes are given only for firm matches. Where a row states a size, it is once, few, many or the class of an expanded clone; other rows omit it.

abundance	v_gene	j_gene	d_gene	CDR3aa	CDR3nt
.	TRBV19	TRBJ2-7	TRBD2	CASSIYTSGRTGEQYF	TGTGCCAGTAGTATATACACTAGCGGGCGGACGGGCGAGCAGTACTTC
.	TRBV19	TRBJ2-5	.	CATAESTGETQYF	TGTGCCACTGCGGAAAGCACGGGAGAGACCCAGTACTTC
.	TRBV2	TRBJ2-1	.	CASSVQAVSYNEQFF	TGTGCCAGCAGTGTCCAAGCGGTCTCCTACAATGAGCAGTTCTTC
.	TRBV5-8	TRBJ1-2	.	CASSLSARAVGAFGYTF	TGTGCCAGCAGCTTGTCCGCCAGGGCAGTTGGAGCGTTCGGCTACACCTTC
.	TRBV7-3	TRBJ2-3	.	CASSSLLGGVDTQYF	TGTGCCAGCAGCTCCTTGCTCGGGGGCGTTGATACGCAGTATTTT
.	TRBV21-1	TRBJ2-4	.	CASSKQGAKNIQYF	TGTGCCAGCAGCAAACAGGGCGCCAAAAACATTCAGTACTTC
.	TRBV7-3	TRBJ2-1	TRBD2	CASSAGTSVYNEQFF	TGTGCCAGCAGCGCCGGGACTAGCGTCTACAATGAGCAGTTCTTC
.	TRBV5-4	TRBJ2-7	TRBD2	CASSLGSSGSNYEQYF	TGTGCCAGCAGCTTGGGGTCTAGCGGGAGTAATTACGAGCAGTACTTC
once	TRBV7-9	TRBJ2-5	.	CASSLATLRVFSETQYF	TGTGCCAGCAGCTTAGCTACCCTAAGGGTGTTTTCCGAGACCCAGTACTTC
.	TRBV7-9	TRBJ1-5	.	CASSLETSEGTQHF	TGTGCCAGCAGCTTAGAAACCTCGGAGGGGACCCAGCATTTT
.	TRBV19	TRBJ1-5	.	CATAQALGGNQPQHF	TGTGCCACCGCTCAGGCTCTCGGGGGCAATCAGCCCCAGCATTTT
.	TRBV19	TRBJ2-4	.	CASSAGGTLAKNIQYF	TGTGCCAGTTCGGCGGGCGGAACCCTAGCCAAAAACATTCAGTACTTC
.	TRBV6-1	TRBJ1-2	.	CASSAGTPRSGYTF	TGTGCCAGCAGCGCCGGGACCCCGAGGAGTGGCTACACCTTC
.	TRBV13	TRBJ2-7	TRBD2	CASSFRPGGIAYEQYF	TGTGCCAGCAGCTTTAGACCGGGAGGGATCGCCTACGAGCAGTACTTC
.	TRBV28	TRBJ2-7	.	CASSQPGISYEQYF	TGTGCCAGCAGTCAACCCGGCATTTCCTACGAGCAGTACTTC
once	TRBV6-5	TRBJ2-1	TRBD2	CASRPGTSGSRQFF	TGTGCCAGCAGACCCGGGACTAGCGGGAGTAGGCAGTTCTTC
.	TRBV7-9	TRBJ1-5	.	CASSLRGSDYQPQHF	TGTGCCAGCAGCTTACGGGGGTCTGATTATCAGCCCCAGCATTTT
once	TRBV4-1	TRBJ1-2	.	CASSLLTGPYGYTF	TGCGCCAGCAGCCTCTTGACAGGACCCTATGGCTACACCTTC
.	TRBV2	TRBJ1-2	TRBD1	CASRRYEGTGLYGYTF	TGTGCCAGCAGACGCTATGAGGGGACAGGGTTATATGGCTACACCTTC
.	TRBV2	TRBJ1-5	TRBD1	CASDPTGGSRQPQHF	TGTGCCAGCGACCCTACAGGGGGCAGTCGGCAGCCCCAGCATTTT
.	TRBV19	TRBJ2-2	.	CASSISRTGELFF	TGTGCCAGTAGTATATCCCGGACCGGGGAGCTGTTTTTT
.	TRBV18	TRBJ1-1	.	CASSPRGNTEAFF	TGTGCCAGCTCACCCAGGGGGAACACTGAAGCTTTCTTT
.	TRBV5-1	TRBJ1-4	TRBD1	CASRTGGSTNEKLFF	TGCGCCAGCAGAACAGGGGGCTCTACTAATGAAAAACTGTTTTTT
.	TRBV12-5	TRBJ2-3	.	CASGLLGDTQYF	TGTGCTAGTGGTTTGCTAGGGGATACGCAGTATTTT
.	TRBV5-8	TRBJ2-7	.	CASSPSESFLGFDEQYF	TGTGCCAGCAGCCCGAGTGAGAGCTTTTTGGGATTCGACGAGCAGTACTTC
.	TRBV5-5	TRBJ2-1	TRBD2	CASSPPDTSGRGHEQFF	TGTGCCAGCAGCCCCCCAGACACTAGCGGGAGAGGTCATGAGCAGTTCTTC
.	TRBV2	TRBJ2-7	TRBD1	CASRRTGGSYEQYF	TGTGCCAGCAGACGGACAGGGGGATCCTACGAGCAGTACTTC
.	TRBV12-5	TRBJ1-4	.	CASGLTRQTATNEKLFF	TGTGCTAGTGGTTTGACCCGACAGACTGCAACTAATGAAAAACTGTTTTTT
.	TRBV4-1	TRBJ2-2	.	CASSPRLDTGELFF	TGCGCCAGCAGCCCACGTCTGGACACCGGGGAGCTGTTTTTT
.	TRBV6-5	TRBJ1-3	.	CASSYGTAGNTIYF	TGTGCCAGCAGTTACGGGACTGCTGGAAACACCATATATTTT
.	TRBV7-2	TRBJ2-7	.	CASSLTLWGEQYF	TGTGCCAGCAGCTTAACCCTTTGGGGTGAGCAGTACTTC
once	TRBV7-9	TRBJ2-7	.	CASSLDREQYF	TGTGCCAGCAGCTTAGATCGCGAGCAGTACTTC
.	TRBV19	TRBJ2-2	TRBD2	CASRASGPSANTGELFF	TGTGCCAGTAGGGCTAGCGGTCCGTCGGCGAACACCGGGGAGCTGTTTTTT
.	TRBV7-9	TRBJ2-3	TRBD2	CASSLDLAGGTDTQYF	TGTGCCAGCAGCTTAGACCTAGCGGGAGGAACAGATACGCAGTATTTT
once	TRBV19	TRBJ2-6	.	CASSMPTQGSGANVLTF	TGTGCCAGTAGTATGCCGACACAGGGCTCTGGGGCCAACGTCCTGACTTTC
.	TRBV12-5	TRBJ1-5	.	CASGPHQPQHF	TGTGCTAGTGGTCCCCATCAGCCCCAGCATTTT
.	TRBV10-1	TRBJ2-1	TRBD2	CAGSEGLAGQFF	TGCGCCGGCAGTGAGGGACTAGCGGGACAGTTCTTC